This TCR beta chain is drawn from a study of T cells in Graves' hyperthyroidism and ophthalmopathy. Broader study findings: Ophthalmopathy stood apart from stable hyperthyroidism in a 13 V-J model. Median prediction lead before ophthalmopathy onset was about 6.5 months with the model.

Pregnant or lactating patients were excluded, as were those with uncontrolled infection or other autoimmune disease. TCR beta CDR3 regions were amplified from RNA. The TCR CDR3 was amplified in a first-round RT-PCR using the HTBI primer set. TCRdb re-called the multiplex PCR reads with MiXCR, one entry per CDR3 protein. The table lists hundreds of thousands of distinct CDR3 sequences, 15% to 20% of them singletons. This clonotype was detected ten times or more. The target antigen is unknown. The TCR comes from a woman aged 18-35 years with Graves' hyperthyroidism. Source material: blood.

The CDR3 loop is CASRPGTGYQPQHF. The CDR3 DNA sequence: TGTGCCAGCAGACCCGGGACAGGGTATCAGCCCCAGCATTTT. The chain combines TRBV28 with TRBJ1-5; TRBD1 aligns across 9 bases. The CDR3 is 14 residues long. The junction had 5 bases not matched to a gene; V was cut back by 6 bases and J by 5 bases. The germline CDR1 and CDR2 sequences are MDHEN and SYDVKM.